Sequencing of this TCR beta chain was carried out in a study of OX40 agonist ivuxolimab in advanced cancers. In germline, CDR1 is MDHEN, CDR2 SYDVKM. CDR3 size: 15 residues. Trimming left V 5 bases short and J 7 bases short, with 17 bases between. Profiled with immunoSEQ multiplex PCR; TCRdb holds only in-frame clones, not every one. The profile shows roughly 48,000 clones, 70% to 85% of them singletons. The origin of this receptor is an adult with an advanced solid tumor such as melanoma, head and neck, liver or kidney cancer. This rearrangement joins TRBV28 to TRBJ1-4; perhaps TRBD1 as D (6 bases). This specimen consisted of CD4+ or CD8+ T cells sorted from blood, obtained in a trial of the OX40 agonist ivuxolimab. CDR3 sequence: CASSPYGGRLEKLFF. As DNA, the CDR3 is TGTGCCAGCAGTCCCTATGGGGGGCGCCTTGAAAAACTGTTTTTT. Variable domain in full (rest from reference TRBV28 and TRBJ1-4): DVKVTQSSRYLVKRTGEKVFLECVQDMDHENMFWYRQDPGLGLRLIYFSYDVKMKEKGDIPEGYSVSREKKERFSLILESASTNQTSMYLCASSPYGGRLEKLFFGSGTQLSVL.